Shown below are 24 T cell receptor beta chains from a single sample sequenced in a study of human T cells and chemical hapten exposure. MiXCR, applied by TCRdb to the RACE reads, yields one record per CDR3 protein. The repertoire holds around 99,000 distinct CDR3 sequences, with roughly 10% as singletons. Described time point: patch test 2, 6 weeks after DPC sensitization. The treatment here: therapeutic diphenylcyclopropenone sensitization with weekly scalp DPC. The source material was whole blood, sampled in connection with sensitization to the hapten diphenylcyclopropenone (DPC). The receptors here all came from a woman in her thirties or forties with alopecia areata. Some clones in this sample may be carry-over from other donors' samples.

This clonotype was recorded many times. The rearrangement uses TRBV4-1 and TRBJ1-4; a weak D match, TRBD1 (5 bases). CDR3 size: 16 residues. The germline V and J ends were trimmed by 1 base and 7 bases, with 16 bases remaining between them. Germline CDR1 is MGHRA and CDR2 is YSYEKL. DNA of the CDR3: TGCGCCAGCAGCCAAGGGGATTGGGGGGTTAGTGAAAAACTGTTTTTT. Translating gives CASSQGDWGVSEKLFF.

This chain joins TRBV6-1 and TRBJ1-1; 9 bases align to TRBD1. The germline V gene has CDR1 MNHNS and CDR2 SASEGT. Trimming took 6 bases from V and 5 from J; bases not matched to a gene: 7. This CDR3 is 14 amino acids long. CDR3 sequence reads: CASRSGQGRTEAFF. The CDR3 coding sequence is TGTGCCAGCAGGTCCGGACAGGGGCGGACTGAAGCTTTCTTT.

The chain has TRBV2 and TRBJ1-1; D ambiguous. The V end lost 5 bases, the J end lost 8 bases, and 12 bases lay between the germline ends. This CDR3 has 12 amino acids. CDR1 and CDR2 from the germline V gene are SNHLY and FYNNEI. This CDR3 reads CASSNGLTEAFF. The CDR3 region has the DNA TGTGCCAGCAGTAACGGTTTGACGGAAGCTTTCTTT. The entire variable domain, with the rest obtained from reference TRBV2 and TRBJ1-1, is as follows: EPEVTQTPSHQVTQMGQEVILRCVPISNHLYFYWYRQILGQKVEFLVSFYNNEISEKSEIFDDQFSVERPDGSNFTLKIRSTKLEDSAMYFCASSNGLTEAFFGQGTRLTVV.

This clonotype was counted between two and nine times. The rearrangement links TRBV7-9 to TRBJ2-5; TRBD1 aligns across 7 bases. CDR3 length: 16 residues. In germline, CDR1 is SEHNR, CDR2 FQNEAQ (reference sequence). The junction had 12 bases not matched to a gene; V was cut back by 5 bases and J by 3 bases. CDR3 residues: CASSARYQGVEETQYF. Here the CDR3 DNA reads TGTGCCAGCAGCGCGAGATACCAGGGGGTAGAAGAGACCCAGTACTTC.

The chain uses TRBV4-2 and TRBJ1-1; D is possibly TRBD1 (5 bases). In germline, CDR1 is LGHNA, CDR2 YNFKEQ. This CDR3 region has 14 residues. Trimming shortened V by 0 bases and J by 5 bases, and 10 bases separated the two germline ends. CDR3 sequence: CASSQDPEGTEAFF. In DNA, the CDR3 is TGTGCCAGCAGCCAAGATCCGGAGGGGACTGAAGCTTTCTTT.

This clonotype was counted at least ten times. This chain links TRBV10-1 with TRBJ2-7; 11 bases agree with TRBD2. J lost 6 bases, V lost 8 bases, and 9 bases had no gene match. From germline, CDR1 is WNHNN and CDR2 SYGVQD (reference sequence). There are 14 residues in the CDR3. In nucleotides, the CDR3 is TGCGCCAGCTCCCTACTAGCGGGGGCCGGCGAGCAGTACTTC. Amino acids: CASSLLAGAGEQYF.

J is TRBJ2-1 and V is TRBV6-1; no definite D call. The germline CDR1 and CDR2 sequences are MNHNS and SASEGT. This CDR3 is built from 12 residues. The ends were cut back, 6 bases at V and 8 bases at J, with 11 bases in the middle. The CDR3 bases are TGTGCCAGCAGACGTTACCCGGATGAGCAGTTCTTC. Its translation is CASRRYPDEQFF.

This clonotype was found a few times. The chain carries TRBV2 and TRBJ1-5; a weak D match, TRBD1 (5 bases). Germline CDR1 is SNHLY and CDR2 is FYNNEI. The V and J ends lost 3 bases and 1 base respectively, with 10 bases between them. This CDR3 spans 15 amino acids. This CDR3 reads CASSDEPGSNQPQHF. CDR3 sequence (DNA): TGTGCCAGCAGTGACGAGCCAGGGAGCAATCAGCCCCAGCATTTT.

As for this clonotype: Here the CDR3 omits its conserved ending phenylalanine or tryptophan, so a read error is the likely source. The chain joins TRBV29-1 to TRBJ1-6, with no clear D. Germline V gene lookup returns CDR1 SQVTM and CDR2 ANQGSEA. CDR3 length equals 13 residues. The chain's CDR3 is CLRMIREDSPLHS. The CDR3 DNA reads as TGCTTGAGAATGATACGGGAAGATTCACCCCTCCACTCT.

This clonotype was counted between two and nine times. The rearrangement links TRBV29-1 to TRBJ2-7; perhaps D is TRBD1 or TRBD2 (6 bases each). The CDR3 is 14 amino acids. CDR1 and CDR2 (germline): SQVTM, ANQGSEA. Trimming stripped 3 bases from V and 5 bases from J, with 17 bases between. The CDR3 DNA is TGCAGCGTTGACGGTGGAGGGGGATCACACGAGCAGTACTTC. Translated: CSVDGGGGSHEQYF.

This clonotype has at least ten counts. The rearrangement links TRBV7-3 to TRBJ2-6; 8 nucleotides line up with TRBD2. Per germline, CDR1 SGHTA and CDR2 FQGTGA. This CDR3 has 17 residues. V shed 4 bases, J shed 0 bases, and the junction held 5 bases outside the gene matches. This CDR3 is CASSSPRGGSGANVLTF. CDR3 DNA: TGTGCCAGCAGCTCCCCACGGGGGGGCTCTGGGGCCAACGTCCTGACTTTC.

This clonotype was seen repeatedly, ten times or more. The chain links TRBV4-3 to TRBJ2-1, with 7 bases lining up with TRBD1. CDR1 and CDR2 from the germline V gene are LGHNA and YSLEER. This CDR3 contains 20 residues. V lost 6 bases, J lost 8 bases, and 28 bases stayed unmatched. CDR3 bases: TGCGCCAGCAGTCGTAGACTTTCCGAGGCAGGCTTAATCCAGGGGGATGAGCAGTTCTTC. Amino acid sequence: CASSRRLSEAGLIQGDEQFF.

At least ten counts were recorded for this clonotype. This sequence joins TRBV7-2 and TRBJ1-2, with D maybe TRBD1 (5 bases). V dropped 7 bases and J dropped 8 bases, with 17 bases sitting between them. Germline CDR1 SGHTA, CDR2 FQGNSA. The CDR3 is 13 amino acids. The CDR3 DNA sequence: TGTGCCAGCATCACTACCGAGGGGTGGGGCTACACCTTC. Residues: CASITTEGWGYTF.

To note about this clonotype: A single base separates this from a much larger clone, so it may be a read error. The chain is built from TRBV5-6 and TRBJ2-3; TRBD1 or TRBD2 may be the D gene (6 bases each). The CDR3 is 12 residues long. Germline V gene lookup returns CDR1 SGHDT and CDR2 YYEEEE. CDR3 residues: CASSWGADTQSF. The CDR3 DNA is TGTGCCAGCAGCTGGGGGGCAGATACGCAGTCTTTT.

This clonotype came up many times. The chain is built from TRBV11-2 and TRBJ1-1, with TRBD1 as a possible D gene (5 bases). V lost 5 bases, J lost 0 bases, and 10 bases lay in between. The CDR3 totals 14 residues. The germline gives CDR1 SGHAT, CDR2 FQNNGV. The CDR3 here is CASSHQGLNTEAFF. The CDR3 nucleotides read TGTGCCAGCAGCCACCAGGGATTGAACACTGAAGCTTTCTTT.

The chain recombines TRBV20-1 with TRBJ2-7, with 8 bases aligning to TRBD1. CDR1 is DFQATT and CDR2 is SNEGSKA in the germline V gene (reference sequence). Germline trimming cut 0 bases from V and 6 bases from J; bases unmatched to any gene: 7. The CDR3 covers 14 residues. DNA for the CDR3: TGCAGTGCTAGAGATCCGGCAGGGGGCACCGAGCAGTACTTC. As protein: CSARDPAGGTEQYF.

The gene calls are TRBV5-4 and TRBJ2-7, with a tentative D call TRBD1 (6 bases). This CDR3 region has 13 residues. Trimming stripped 3 bases from V and 3 bases from J, with 10 bases between. Per the germline V gene, CDR1 is SGHNT and CDR2 is YYREEE (reference sequence). The CDR3 DNA reads as TGTGCCAGCAGCTCCCGGGACAACTACGAGCAGTACTTC. This gives the protein CASSSRDNYEQYF.

This clonotype was seen at least ten times. The chain joins TRBV6-2 or TRBV6-3 to TRBJ2-4, with 9 bases that match TRBD1. Germline values: CDR1 MNHEY, CDR2 SVGEGT. Germline trimming cut 6 bases from V and 0 bases from J; bases unmatched to any gene: 9. The CDR3 contains 17 residues. The CDR3 loop reads CASSPGTGLIAKNIQYF. For the CDR3, the DNA is TGTGCCAGCAGCCCCGGGACAGGGCTTATAGCCAAAAACATTCAGTACTTC.

V usage is TRBV4-3 and J usage is TRBJ2-7; D unclear. CDR1 is LGHNA and CDR2 is YSLEER in the germline V gene. V was pared by 0 bases and J by 5 bases, with 17 bases between. The CDR3 spans 16 residues. The CDR3 protein is CASSQEATAIYHEQYF. The CDR3, as DNA: TGCGCCAGCAGCCAAGAAGCCACGGCTATCTACCACGAGCAGTACTTC.

This clonotype was seen a few times. The V call is TRBV29-1, the J call TRBJ1-1; TRBD1 matches at 7 bases. From germline, CDR1 is SQVTM and CDR2 ANQGSEA. J lost 1 base, V lost 8 bases, and 7 bases had no gene match. The CDR3 runs 13 residues. Here the CDR3 reads CSTYGTENTEAFF. CDR3 coding DNA: TGCAGCACCTACGGGACAGAGAACACTGAAGCTTTCTTT. The full variable domain, in which reference TRBV29-1 and TRBJ1-1 provide the parts outside the CDR3, is SAVISQKPSRDICQRGTSLTIQCQVDSQVTMMFWYRQQPGQSLTLIATANQGSEATYESGFVIDKFPISRPNLTFSTLTVSNMSPEDSSIYLCSTYGTENTEAFFGQGTRLTVV.

This clonotype was seen at least ten times. The chain recombines TRBV30 with TRBJ1-3; D unclear. CDR3 size: 13 residues. From germline, CDR1 is GTSNPN and CDR2 SVGIG (reference sequence). V was shortened by 5 bases and J by 0 bases, with 8 bases between the two germline ends. CDR3 residues: CAWDGRSGNTIYF. The CDR3 DNA is TGTGCCTGGGACGGACGCTCTGGAAACACCATATATTTT. The full variable domain, completed using reference TRBV30 and TRBJ1-3, is SQTIHQWPATLVQPVGSPLSLECTVEGTSNPNLYWYRQAAGRGLQLLFYSVGIGQISSEVPQNLSASRPQDRQFILSSKKLLLSDSGFYLCAWDGRSGNTIYFGEGSWLTVV.

In this sample, this clonotype turned up a few times. V and J are TRBV30 and TRBJ1-1; 7 bases are shared with TRBD1. CDR1 GTSNPN and CDR2 SVGIG come from the germline V gene (reference sequence). The ends lost 2 bases at V and 6 bases at J; junction bases unmatched: 3. This CDR3 has 12 residues. The CDR3 protein is CAWSKGTAEAFF. The CDR3 region has the DNA TGTGCCTGGAGTAAGGGGACAGCTGAAGCTTTCTTT.

There are many counts of this clonotype. The chain combines TRBV29-1 with TRBJ1-1; D is unresolved. V gave up 4 bases and J gave up 1 base, with 4 bases separating them. Germline V gene data show CDR1 as SQVTM and CDR2 as ANQGSEA. The CDR3 covers 11 residues. The CDR3 reads CSVVRNTEAFF. The CDR3 coding sequence is TGCAGCGTTGTGAGGAACACTGAAGCTTTCTTT. The full variable domain, with the rest looked up from reference TRBV29-1 and TRBJ1-1, is SAVISQKPSRDICQRGTSLTIQCQVDSQVTMMFWYRQQPGQSLTLIATANQGSEATYESGFVIDKFPISRPNLTFSTLTVSNMSPEDSSIYLCSVVRNTEAFFGQGTRLTVV.

The table lists this clonotype with a few counts. The genes are TRBV6-6 and TRBJ1-3; D is unclear. The CDR3 spans 14 residues. Trimming removed 2 bases at V and 1 base at J, with 6 bases between. Germline CDR1 is MNHNY and CDR2 is SVGAGI (reference sequence). CDR3: CASSYVDSGNTIYF. CDR3 coding DNA: TGTGCCAGCAGTTACGTGGATTCTGGAAACACCATATATTTT.